The clone carrying this TCR beta chain appeared a single time. The data derive from a study of blood T cell repertoires in COVID-19. The table came from immunoSEQ multiplex PCR; TCRdb's copy has only in-frame clones and leaves some out. This table has about 280,000 clones, roughly 85% appearing once. V shed 3 bases and J shed 6 bases, with 9 bases lying between them. The CDR3 sequence is 13 residues long. Germline loops: CDR1 SEHNR, CDR2 FQNEAQ (reference sequence). This receptor was identified in a man in his forties who had been exposed to COVID-19. The sample was PBMCs or T cells enriched from blood (not recorded which). The genes are TRBV7-9 and TRBJ2-1; D perhaps matches TRBD2 (6 bases). The CDR3 protein is CASSFTSFNEQFF. DNA of the CDR3: TGTGCCAGCAGCTTTACTAGCTTCAATGAGCAGTTCTTC.